The text below deals with one T cell receptor (beta chain). This sample was taken from a study of shared clonotypes between healthy human individuals. TCRdb's table, derived via immunoSEQ multiplex PCR, lists solely in-frame clones and lacks some. The repertoire holds around 2.5 million clones, with under 95% as singletons. Germline V gene lookup returns CDR1 MDHEN and CDR2 SYDVKM. This CDR3 has 15 amino acids. Trimming took off 5 bases at V and 4 bases at J, with 17 bases between the two ends. The chain employs TRBV28 and TRBJ1-1; D unclear. Sample: naive CD4+ T cells from PBMCs. Subset specified: CD45RA+ positively selected. This TCR was recovered from a man between 18 and 35 years old in good health. Some clones in this sample may be carry-over from other donors' samples. The CDR3 nucleotides are TGTGCCAGCAGTCTAGTCGGCCAGTACGGCACTGAAGCTTTCTTT. It is translated as CASSLVGQYGTEAFF.